These 18 T cell receptor beta chains were all obtained from the same sample, sequenced in a study of spatial heterogeneity in lung cancer. TCRdb re-derived calls from the 5' RACE reads in MiXCR, one entry per CDR3 protein. The sample includes about 48,000 distinct CDR3 sequences, roughly 5% seen only once; the top ten take 11%. The time point was: sample taken at primary tumor resection. Sequencing was performed on whole RNA extracted from tumor and nontumor lung tissue, or from frozen PBMC, and the material was left unsorted. The sample consisted of PBMCs, taken at surgery. These receptors originate from a male donor with early-stage non-small cell lung cancer.

This clonotype was counted many times. This chain joins TRBV5-1 and TRBJ2-3; 8 bases agree with TRBD1. With 5 bases clipped from V and 2 bases from J, the junction kept 7 bases outside the gene matches. The CDR3 totals 15 residues. Germline V lookup: CDR1 SGHRS, CDR2 YFSETQ. The CDR3, as DNA: TGCGCCAGCAGGGGACAGGTCCATTCCACAGATACGCAGTATTTT. Its protein is CASRGQVHSTDTQYF. The full variable domain, with the rest looked up from reference TRBV5-1 and TRBJ2-3, is KAGVTQTPRYLIKTRGQQVTLSCSPISGHRSVSWYQQTPGQGLQFLFEYFSETQRNKGNFPGRFSGRQFSNSRSEMNVSTLELGDSALYLCASRGQVHSTDTQYFGPGTRLTVL.

This clonotype was seen only a few times. This chain joins TRBV28 and TRBJ2-7; D is unclear. The CDR3 totals 12 residues. Per germline, CDR1 MDHEN and CDR2 SYDVKM. V gave up 6 bases and J gave up 3 bases, with 9 bases separating them. The DNA of the CDR3 is TGTGCCAGCAGGGGAAGCAACTACGAGCAGTACTTC. Its translation: CASRGSNYEQYF.

This clonotype came up many times. The V and J genes are TRBV29-1 and TRBJ2-1; 12 nucleotides match TRBD2. The CDR3 loop spans 16 amino acids. Germline CDR1 reads SQVTM; CDR2 reads ANQGSEA. Trimming cost V 8 bases and J 10 bases; bases outside gene matches: 18. The CDR3 nucleotides read TGCAGCTCGCTACTATCCGGTCTAGCGGGAGGGGGGGAGCAGTTCTTC. Translated, it gives CSSLLSGLAGGGEQFF.

This clonotype was detected ten times or more. The chain carries TRBV29-1 and TRBJ1-4; 9 bases line up with TRBD1. J was trimmed by 7 bases and V by 3 bases; bases with no gene match: 3. The germline V gene has CDR1 SQVTM and CDR2 ANQGSEA. CDR3 size: 13 residues. The CDR3 here is CSVEGTGREKLFF. The CDR3 DNA is TGCAGCGTTGAGGGGACAGGGCGTGAAAAACTGTTTTTT.

There are many counts of this clonotype. The chain is built from TRBV6-5 and TRBJ2-7, with D perhaps assigned TRBD1 or TRBD2 (5 bases each). The V and J ends lost 3 bases and 8 bases respectively, with 11 bases between them. CDR3 length: 12 amino acids. Germline loops: CDR1 MNHEY, CDR2 SVGAGI. The CDR3 nucleotides are TGTGCCAGCAGTTATACGCCGGGACAGCAGTACTTC. Its translation: CASSYTPGQQYF.

The chain employs TRBV6-5 and TRBJ2-1, with 9 bases lining up with TRBD2. The CDR3 loop spans 17 amino acids. The germline V gene encodes CDR1 MNHEY and CDR2 SVGAGI. Trimming took 0 bases from V and 7 from J; bases not matched to a gene: 10. Here the CDR3 reads CASSYSATSGPLNEQFF. The DNA for the CDR3 is TGTGCCAGCAGTTACTCAGCGACTAGCGGACCCTTGAATGAGCAGTTCTTC.

This clonotype was observed many times. The rearrangement joins TRBV3-1 to TRBJ1-5; D perhaps matches TRBD1 (6 bases). The V gene lost 1 base and the J gene lost 2 bases, with 15 bases spanning the gap. CDR1 LGHDT and CDR2 YNNKEL come from the germline V gene (reference sequence). The CDR3 has 17 residues. The CDR3 loop reads CASSQGILQGRNQPQHF. The CDR3 region has the DNA TGTGCCAGCAGCCAAGGCATACTACAGGGCCGCAATCAGCCCCAGCATTTT.

This clonotype has at least ten counts. V gene TRBV3-1 combines with J gene TRBJ2-3, with 7 nucleotides matching TRBD2. Germline values: CDR1 LGHDT, CDR2 YNNKEL (reference sequence). The V segment lost 0 bases and the J segment 7 bases; nucleotides outside the gene matches: 4. The CDR3 is 14 amino acids. CDR3 sequence: CASSQEREAHTQYF. CDR3 coding DNA: TGTGCCAGCAGCCAAGAACGGGAGGCGCATACGCAGTATTTT.

Ten or more counts support this clonotype. The gene calls are TRBV6-1 and TRBJ2-3, with D possibly called TRBD1 or TRBD2 (5 bases each). CDR3 length equals 15 residues. CDR1 is MNHNS and CDR2 is SASEGT in the germline V gene. V lost 5 bases and J lost 0, with 12 bases in between. The CDR3 loop is CASSSTRDSTDTQYF. DNA for the CDR3: TGTGCCAGCAGTTCAACACGGGACAGCACAGATACGCAGTATTTT.

This clonotype came up many times. The V gene is TRBV5-6, the J gene TRBJ2-3; D is perhaps TRBD2 (5 bases). The germline V and J ends were trimmed by 1 base and 4 bases, with 13 bases remaining between them. Germline CDR1 and CDR2: SGHDT and YYEEEE. The CDR3 consists of 15 residues. CDR3 nucleotide sequence: TGTGCCAGCAGCTTGAAGCCGGTTAGCGCAGATACGCAGTATTTT. It is translated as CASSLKPVSADTQYF.

In its sample, this clonotype was seen many times. V is TRBV20-1 and J is TRBJ2-4; no clear D. Trimming left V 3 bases short and J 0 bases short, with 9 bases between. This CDR3 contains 14 residues. Per the germline V gene, CDR1 is DFQATT and CDR2 is SNEGSKA (reference sequence). The CDR3 loop reads CSASGPLAKNIQYF. CDR3 coding DNA: TGCAGTGCTAGTGGTCCCCTAGCCAAAAACATTCAGTACTTC.

There are many counts of this clonotype. The V call is TRBV29-1, the J call TRBJ2-1; weak D call: TRBD2 (5 bases). CDR1 and CDR2 from the germline V gene are SQVTM and ANQGSEA. The CDR3 is 13 residues long. Trimming took 6 bases from V and 5 from J, leaving 14 bases between them. CDR3 sequence reads: CSVPAVRNNEQFF. The CDR3 nucleotides are TGCAGCGTCCCAGCGGTCAGAAACAATGAGCAGTTCTTC.

This clonotype was counted ten times or more. This sequence joins TRBV20-1 and TRBJ2-2; D is undetermined. Per germline, CDR1 DFQATT and CDR2 SNEGSKA (reference sequence). The CDR3 spans 14 residues. Trimming removed 0 bases at V and 8 bases at J, with 13 bases between. The CDR3 region has the DNA TGCAGTGCTAGAGATCCGGCAGTCGTTGGGGAGCTGTTTTTT. This encodes CSARDPAVVGELFF.

This clonotype has more than one count but fewer than ten. Its ends do not fully match the called genes, so a read error is possible. V and J are TRBV7-7 and TRBJ2-5; the match to TRBD2 covers 11 bases. The CDR3 loop spans 17 amino acids. Germline CDR1 reads SSHAT; CDR2 reads FNYEAQ (reference sequence). For the CDR3, the DNA is TGTGCTAGCAGCTTAGGCGGGACTAGCGGTTTACAAGAGACCCAGTACTTC. This codes for CASSLGGTSGLQETQYF.

The table lists this clonotype with a few counts. The chain couples TRBV5-1 to TRBJ2-1; TRBD2 agrees at 10 bases. Germline CDR1 is SGHRS and CDR2 is YFSETQ. This CDR3 spans 14 amino acids. V lost 4 bases and J lost 5; bases outside the gene matches: 3. The CDR3 coding sequence is TGCGCCAGCAGCCTTAGCGGGAGGAACAATGAGCAGTTCTTC. This translates into CASSLSGRNNEQFF.

The V gene is TRBV5-1, the J gene TRBJ2-3, with D unclear. Germline loops: CDR1 SGHRS, CDR2 YFSETQ. V was shortened by 0 bases and J by 2 bases, with 7 bases between the two germline ends. The CDR3 loop spans 14 amino acids. The CDR3 bases are TGCGCCAGCAGCTTGGAGGCTAACACAGATACGCAGTATTTT. Residues: CASSLEANTDTQYF.

This clonotype has at least ten counts. The V gene is TRBV2, the J gene TRBJ2-2, with a weak D call TRBD2 (7 bases). Trimming took 8 bases from V and 4 from J, leaving 14 bases between them. CDR3 size: 14 residues. Germline CDR1 is SNHLY and CDR2 is FYNNEI. The CDR3, as DNA: TGTGCCAGCGCGGGGGCGTTGGGCACCGGGGAGCTGTTTTTT. This codes for CASAGALGTGELFF.

This clonotype was counted many times. V is TRBV20-1 and J is TRBJ1-3; D is unclear. This CDR3 spans 13 amino acids. Germline loops: CDR1 DFQATT, CDR2 SNEGSKA (reference sequence). The V gene lost 2 bases and the J gene lost 3 bases, with 8 bases spanning the gap. The CDR3 sequence is CSARSGGGNTIYF. The CDR3 DNA sequence: TGCAGTGCTAGATCAGGTGGTGGAAACACCATATATTTT.